These T cell receptor beta chains were read from a single sample in a study of shared clonotypes between healthy human individuals. The table came from immunoSEQ multiplex PCR; TCRdb's copy has only in-frame clones and leaves some out. This sample has around 1.5 million clones, with nearly 99% found just once. The specimen was naive CD4+ T cells sorted from blood. The receptor source for this set is a man aged 30 to 39 in good health. Both conserved end residues are part of each CDR3. The order of the fields is V gene, clone size, D gene, J gene, CDR3 DNA, CDR3 protein. The D gene is left open where the match is weak. Clone size appears in some rows only: once, few, many, or a class for an expanded clone.

v_gene: TRBV30
abundance: .
d_gene: .
j_gene: TRBJ2-5
CDR3nt: TGTGCCTGGAGAAACACTAAACAGTTCCAAGAGACCCAGTACTTC
CDR3aa: CAWRNTKQFQETQYF

v_gene: TRBV7-9
abundance: .
d_gene: .
j_gene: TRBJ2-7
CDR3nt: TGTGCCAGCAGCTTAGACGGTCCATACGAGCAGTACTTC
CDR3aa: CASSLDGPYEQYF

v_gene: TRBV9
abundance: .
d_gene: .
j_gene: TRBJ2-1
CDR3nt: TGTGCCAGCAGCGTAGCGGGAGAAACTGAGCAGTTCTTC
CDR3aa: CASSVAGETEQFF

v_gene: TRBV9
abundance: .
d_gene: .
j_gene: TRBJ2-1
CDR3nt: TGTGCCAGCAGCCAGGGGGGACGCTCCTACAATGAGCAGTTCTTC
CDR3aa: CASSQGGRSYNEQFF

v_gene: TRBV6-5
abundance: .
d_gene: .
j_gene: TRBJ2-7
CDR3nt: TGTGCCAGCAGTTACTTGGACGAGCAGTACTTC
CDR3aa: CASSYLDEQYF

v_gene: TRBV10-2
abundance: .
d_gene: TRBD2
j_gene: TRBJ2-3
CDR3nt: TGCGCCAGTAGACTAGCGGGAGCCGATACGCAGTATTTT
CDR3aa: CASRLAGADTQYF

v_gene: TRBV10-3
abundance: .
d_gene: .
j_gene: TRBJ1-4
CDR3nt: TGTGCCACCTCGACGGGGGAAAAACTGTTTTTT
CDR3aa: CATSTGEKLFF

v_gene: TRBV5-4
abundance: .
d_gene: TRBD2
j_gene: TRBJ2-5
CDR3nt: TGTGCCAGCAGCTTCTCGTCACGGCTAGCGGGAGTTTCGGAGACCCAGTACTTC
CDR3aa: CASSFSSRLAGVSETQYF

v_gene: TRBV10-3
abundance: .
d_gene: TRBD2
j_gene: TRBJ2-1
CDR3nt: TGTGCCATCAATGGCGGGAGTACCTACAATGAGCAGTTCTTC
CDR3aa: CAINGGSTYNEQFF

v_gene: TRBV10-3
abundance: .
d_gene: TRBD2
j_gene: TRBJ2-1
CDR3nt: TGTGCCATCAAAGGACTAGCGGGAGTCAATGAGCAGTTCTTC
CDR3aa: CAIKGLAGVNEQFF

v_gene: TRBV6-5
abundance: .
d_gene: .
j_gene: TRBJ2-1
CDR3nt: TGTGCCAGCAACCTTCCGAACGCGGGGCAGTTCTTC
CDR3aa: CASNLPNAGQFF

v_gene: TRBV28
abundance: few
d_gene: TRBD1
j_gene: TRBJ1-3
CDR3nt: TGTGCCAGCAGTTTAGGGACAGGGTACGGAAACACCATATATTTT
CDR3aa: CASSLGTGYGNTIYF

v_gene: TRBV7-8
abundance: .
d_gene: .
j_gene: TRBJ2-2
CDR3nt: TGTGCCAGCAGCTTAGCGTCCAGGCGGCCTCGGCCCGGGGAGCTGTTTTTT
CDR3aa: CASSLASRRPRPGELFF

v_gene: TRBV20-1
abundance: .
d_gene: .
j_gene: TRBJ1-1
CDR3nt: TGCAGTGCTCGGCTGAACACTGAAGCTTTCTTT
CDR3aa: CSARLNTEAFF

v_gene: TRBV5-1
abundance: .
d_gene: TRBD2
j_gene: TRBJ2-7
CDR3nt: TGCGCCAGCAGCTTGGCCCCTAGCGGGAGCTCCGAGCAGTACTTC
CDR3aa: CASSLAPSGSSEQYF

v_gene: TRBV7-9
abundance: .
d_gene: .
j_gene: TRBJ2-1
CDR3nt: TGTGCCAGCAGCTTAGGGGAGAGTTCCTACAATGAGCAGTTCTTC
CDR3aa: CASSLGESSYNEQFF

v_gene: TRBV10-3
abundance: once
d_gene: .
j_gene: TRBJ2-2
CDR3nt: TGTGCCATCAGTGAGTCTCTAGGGCCGCGGGAGCTGTTTTTT
CDR3aa: CAISESLGPRELFF

v_gene: TRBV5-5
abundance: .
d_gene: .
j_gene: TRBJ2-7
CDR3nt: TGTGCCAGCAGCTTAACCGGGGTCACCGAGCAGTACTTC
CDR3aa: CASSLTGVTEQYF

v_gene: TRBV19
abundance: .
d_gene: .
j_gene: TRBJ2-7
CDR3nt: TGTGCCAGTAGATCTCAGGTACTTTCAGGCGAGCAGTACTTC
CDR3aa: CASRSQVLSGEQYF

v_gene: TRBV28
abundance: .
d_gene: .
j_gene: TRBJ1-2
CDR3nt: TGTGCCACGGAGGGGTCCTATGGCTACACCTTC
CDR3aa: CATEGSYGYTF

v_gene: TRBV6-1
abundance: .
d_gene: TRBD1
j_gene: TRBJ1-2
CDR3nt: TGTGCCAGCAGTGAAGGAATTATCCAGGGGGCCTATGGCTACACCTTC
CDR3aa: CASSEGIIQGAYGYTF

v_gene: TRBV6-6
abundance: once
d_gene: TRBD1
j_gene: TRBJ1-4
CDR3nt: TGTGCCAGCAGACCAGACAGGGGGCTCGGAGAAAAACTGTTTTTT
CDR3aa: CASRPDRGLGEKLFF